Listed here are 24 T cell receptor beta chains from one sample, sequenced in a study of CD8+ T cells in alopecia areata. The authors extracted RNA and reverse transcribed it into cDNA as the sequencing template. The assay was immunoSEQ multiplex PCR, and TCRdb's table has in-frame clones only and misses some. The record shows more than 250,000 clones for this sample, with no singletons present. The authors sorted pooled cutaneous lymph node cells using CD4, CD8alpha, NKG2D, NKG2ACE and other markers. Material for sequencing was CD4+ T cells sorted from a lymph node. The source is a C3H/HeJ mouse with alopecia areata. The strain bears MHC haplotype H2-k.

There are a few counts of this clone. These gene names are mouse names. The read ends 4 residues shy of where the CDR3 ends; the end is completed using the germline J gene. The rearrangement joins TRBV14 to TRBJ2-5; the D gene is possibly TRBD1 (6 bases). Trimming took off 4 bases at V and 0 bases at J, with 15 bases between the two ends. The CDR3 is made up of 16 amino acids. Per germline, CDR1 SGHDT and CDR2 FRDEAV. The part of the CDR3 DNA that was read is TGTGCCAGCAGTCCCGACCCGGGACAAAACCAAGAC. Its protein is CASSPDPGQNQD. The CDR3, in full, reads CASSPDPGQNQDTQYF.

Points on this clone: The listed genes are named as in mouse. The read stops 4 residues short of the end of the CDR3; the missing end is completed from the germline J gene. Within the sample, other DNA sequences also encode this same CDR3. The rearrangement links TRBV31 to TRBJ1-2, with D unresolved. The CDR3 is made up of 12 amino acids. CDR1 and CDR2 (germline): GKSSPN, SITVG. Trimming removed 1 base at V and 2 bases at J, with 5 bases between. The CDR3 loop is CAWSQGNSDYTF. The CDR3 DNA, read in part, is TGTGCCTGGAGTCAAGGGAACTCC. Based on the CDR3 plus reference TRBV31 and TRBJ1-2, the full variable domain is AQTIHQWPVAEIKAVGSPLSLGCTIKGKSSPNLYWYWQATGGTLQQLFYSITVGQVESVVQLNLSASRPKDDQFILSTEKLLLSHSGFYLCAWSQGNSDYTFGSGTRLLVI.

This clone turned up a few times. Mouse gene names and germline throughout. The same CDR3 arises from other DNA sequences in this sample as well. This CDR3 reads CASSDPGLGAYEQYF. The DNA read from the CDR3 is TGTGCCAGCAGTGACCCCGGACTGGGGGCCTAT. The chain employs TRBV13-1 and TRBJ2-7; 10 bases map to TRBD2. The read terminates 4 residues before the CDR3 end, so the remaining end is supplied by the germline J gene. After removal of 2 bases from V and 2 bases from J, the junction contained 4 bases not matched to a gene. The CDR3 has 15 residues. Per the germline V gene, CDR1 is NSHNY and CDR2 is SYGAGN.

With regard to this clone: These gene names are mouse names. The sequenced part of the CDR3 DNA is TGTGCCAGCAGTGATGCGGGGGGGGTGGCT. Its protein is CASSDAGGVA. The full CDR3 sequence reads CASSDAGGVAEQFF. The chain carries TRBV13-1 and TRBJ2-1; 7 bases map to TRBD2. The missing CDR3 end, 4 residues past where the read stops, is filled in from the germline J gene. This CDR3 is built from 14 residues. From germline, CDR1 is NSHNY and CDR2 SYGAGN.

This clone was seen more than once but under ten times. Gene labels here are mouse ones. The read finishes 3 residues shy of the CDR3 end, and the germline J gene is used to complete it. The chain couples TRBV19 to TRBJ1-6, with 7 positions matching TRBD1. TRBJ1-6 is flagged as an ORF with uncertain function. CDR1 is FNHDT and CDR2 is SITEND in the germline V gene (reference sequence). The CDR3 is made up of 16 amino acids. V shed 2 bases and J 4 bases; nucleotides not matched to a gene: 6. Here the CDR3 reads CASSIQAGQYNSPLYF. CDR3 DNA, as far as it was read: TGTGCCAGCAGTATCCAAGCGGGACAGTATAATTCGCCC.

About this clone: Gene names denote mouse genes. The observed sequence ends 4 residues before the CDR3 terminus, with the missing tail filled in from the germline J gene. This rearrangement joins TRBV19 to TRBJ2-2; D ambiguous. Trimming took off 1 base at V and 0 bases at J, with 7 bases between the two ends. CDR1 is FNHDT, CDR2 SITEND, per germline (reference sequence). The CDR3 covers 15 residues. Partial CDR3 DNA: TGTGCCAGCAGTATATTCAGTCCAAACACCGGG. It specifies CASSIFSPNTG. The whole CDR3 sequence is CASSIFSPNTGQLYF.

A word on this clone: The listed genes are named as in mouse. Read data end 4 residues before the CDR3 end; the end is taken from the germline J gene. The sample carries other DNA sequences with the same CDR3. The rearrangement links TRBV1 to TRBJ2-2; 9 nucleotides agree with TRBD2. V lost 1 base and J lost 1; bases outside the gene matches: 1. Germline lookup yields CDR1 NSQYPW and CDR2 LRSPGD (reference sequence). The CDR3 consists of 16 residues. The sequenced CDR3 bases are TGCACCTGCAGTGCAGCGGGACTGGGAAACACCGGG. Its translation is CTCSAAGLGNTG. In full, the CDR3 reads CTCSAAGLGNTGQLYF.

To note about this clone: The gene names given are mouse names. The read finishes 4 residues shy of the CDR3 end, and the germline J gene is used to complete it. V is TRBV19 and J is TRBJ2-2; 7 bases map to TRBD1. CDR3 length: 16 amino acids. Germline CDR1 is FNHDT and CDR2 is SITEND (reference sequence). Trimming cost V 2 bases and J 3 bases; bases outside gene matches: 7. The CDR3 region is CASSIPQGVDTGQLYF. The CDR3 DNA, read in part, is TGTGCCAGCAGTATTCCGCAGGGGGTGGACACCGGG.

In regard to this clone: Mouse gene names and germline throughout. Read sequence stops 4 residues before the CDR3 end, and the germline J gene provides the missing end. This sequence joins TRBV13-1 and TRBJ2-2; 7 bases fit TRBD1. Germline CDR1 is NSHNY and CDR2 is SYGAGN. The CDR3 length is 15 residues. The V and J ends lost 0 bases and 4 bases, in that order; junction bases with no gene match: 3. Partial CDR3 DNA: TGTGCCAGCAGTGATGGGGCAGGGGGCACCGGG. Translated, it gives CASSDGAGGTG. The entire CDR3 reads CASSDGAGGTGQLYF.

This clone was seen a handful of times. Germline and genes: mouse. The read halts 4 residues ahead of the CDR3 end, with the missing end drawn from the germline J gene. Within the sample, other DNA sequences also encode this same CDR3. V gene TRBV19 combines with J gene TRBJ1-2; the match to TRBD1 covers 8 bases. Germline CDR1 reads FNHDT; CDR2 reads SITEND (reference sequence). The CDR3 is made up of 14 amino acids. Unmatched junction bases numbered 0, after V lost 0 bases and J lost 2 bases. The covered CDR3 bases are TGTGCCAGCAGTATAGGACAGGGGAACTCC. Translation gives CASSIGQGNS. The full CDR3 protein is CASSIGQGNSDYTF. Supplemented by reference TRBV19 and TRBJ1-2, the full variable domain reads GGIITQTPKFLIGQEGQKLTLKCQQNFNHDTMYWYRQDSGKGLRLIYYSITENDLQKGDLSEGYDASREKKSSFSLTVTSAQKNEMAVFLCASSIGQGNSDYTFGSGTRLLVI.

Points on this clone: Just one base apart from a much larger clone, this may be a read error. The gene symbols are mouse symbols. This sample includes further DNA sequences coding for the same CDR3. CDR3 sequence: CASSDVGVQDTQYF. The covered CDR3 bases are TGTGCCAGCAGTGATGTTGGGGTCCAAGAC. V and J are TRBV13-1 and TRBJ2-5, with D possibly matching TRBD2 (5 bases). The read is 4 residues too short to cover the CDR3 end, so that end is filled in from the germline J gene. V lost 0 bases and J 2 bases, leaving 7 bases between the germline ends. CDR3 length: 14 residues. Germline V lookup: CDR1 NSHNY, CDR2 SYGAGN.

In the case of this clone: Gene and germline names: mouse. The observed sequence ends 4 residues before the CDR3 terminus, with the missing tail filled in from the germline J gene. The chain couples TRBV13-1 to TRBJ2-1; 10 nucleotides match TRBD1. The CDR3 totals 16 residues. CDR1 is NSHNY, CDR2 SYGAGN, per germline. The V gene end was trimmed by 2 bases and the J gene end by 2 bases; junction bases not matched to a gene: 4. The CDR3 here is CASSDPGQGDYAEQFF. The covered CDR3 bases are TGTGCCAGCAGTGACCCAGGACAGGGGGACTATGCT.

This clone appeared a few times. Mouse germline and gene names are used. The read falls 4 residues short of the CDR3 end, and the missing part is taken from the germline J gene. This rearrangement joins TRBV5 to TRBJ2-1; TRBD2 agrees at 12 bases. CDR1 and CDR2 from the germline V gene are LGHNA and YNLKQL (reference sequence). The CDR3 is 14 residues long. The CDR3 DNA, read in part, is TGTGCCAGCAGGACTGGGGGGGCGCGAGCT. Protein: CASRTGGARA. The full CDR3 reads CASRTGGARAEQFF.

On this clone: These gene names are mouse names. The read halts 4 residues ahead of the CDR3 end, with the missing end drawn from the germline J gene. The chain recombines TRBV19 with TRBJ1-2, with 8 bases fitting TRBD1. Per the germline V gene, CDR1 is FNHDT and CDR2 is SITEND (reference sequence). CDR3 length equals 12 residues. CDR3 DNA (partial): TGTGCCAGCAGTATAACAGGGGGC. This gives the protein CASSITGG. The CDR3 in full is CASSITGGDYTF.

This clone was detected ten times or more. Gene and germline names: mouse. The read falls 4 residues short of the CDR3 end, and the missing part is taken from the germline J gene. The J gene is TRBJ2-1, the V gene TRBV5; TRBD2 agrees at 9 bases. Per the germline V gene, CDR1 is LGHNA and CDR2 is YNLKQL (reference sequence). With 1 base clipped from V and 3 bases from J, the junction kept 1 base outside the gene matches. The CDR3 consists of 15 residues. CDR3 protein: CASSQVGGRYAEQFF. The DNA read from the CDR3 is TGTGCCAGCAGCCAAGTGGGGGGGCGCTATGCT.

A note on this clone: These gene names are mouse names. The CDR3 is cut off 4 residues early in the read; its end comes from the germline J gene. Other DNA sequences in the same sample also yield this CDR3. The chain joins TRBV13-3 to TRBJ2-1; 7 bases fit TRBD2. The CDR3 runs 13 residues. The germline gives CDR1 NNHDY, CDR2 SYVADS. The part of the CDR3 DNA that was read is TGTGCCAGCAGTGATCTGGGGGTCGCT. Amino acids: CASSDLGVA. The complete CDR3 sequence is CASSDLGVAEQFF.

The table lists this clone with a few counts. Mouse names are used for the genes. The same CDR3 arises from other DNA sequences in this sample as well. CDR3: CASSRDRGNSDYTF. CDR3 DNA (partial): TGTGCCAGCAGCCGGGACAGGGGGAACTCC. The chain recombines TRBV13-1 with TRBJ1-2, with 11 bases identical to TRBD1. Sequencing ends 4 residues short of the CDR3 end; the germline J gene provides the rest. Germline V gene data show CDR1 as NSHNY and CDR2 as SYGAGN. Germline trimming cut 5 bases from V and 2 bases from J; bases unmatched to any gene: 2. The CDR3 contains 14 residues.

Only a few counts were recorded for this clone. The genes and germline here are from mouse. The missing CDR3 end, 4 residues past where the read stops, is filled in from the germline J gene. Other DNA sequences within the sample encode an identical CDR3. The rearrangement uses TRBV1 and TRBJ2-5; 7 bases fit TRBD1. Looked up from germline, CDR1 is NSQYPW and CDR2 is LRSPGD (reference sequence). The CDR3 is 14 amino acids. Trimming at V came to 1 base and at J to 3 bases, leaving 1 base not matched to a gene. The DNA read from the CDR3 is TGCACCTGCAGTGCAGTGGGACAGCAAGAC. It yields the protein CTCSAVGQQD. The full CDR3 is CTCSAVGQQDTQYF.

To note about this clone: Mouse germline and gene names are used. Read data end 4 residues before the CDR3 end; the end is taken from the germline J gene. The identical CDR3 is also encoded by other nucleotide sequences in the sample. This chain joins TRBV13-1 and TRBJ1-1; tentatively, D is TRBD1 (5 bases). CDR1 and CDR2 (germline): NSHNY, SYGAGN. This CDR3 contains 12 residues. CDR3 DNA, as far as it was read: TGTGCCAGCAGTGGAGACAGAACA. Its protein is CASSGDRT. The full CDR3 protein reads CASSGDRTEVFF.

With respect to this clone: Here the gene names and germline are mouse. The read ends 4 residues early relative to the CDR3; the germline J gene fills the gap. The chain has TRBV19 and TRBJ2-3, with 12 bases matching TRBD2. The length of the CDR3 is 17 residues. CDR1 and CDR2 from the germline V gene are FNHDT and SITEND (reference sequence). Trimming removed 5 bases from V and 2 bases from J; junction bases left unmatched: 9. Incomplete CDR3 DNA: TGTGCCAGCAGGACCGGGACTGGGGGGCCCCTTGCAGAA. Its translation is CASRTGTGGPLAE. The CDR3 in its entirety is CASRTGTGGPLAETLYF.

To note about this clone: Mouse gene names and germline throughout. The read stops 4 residues short of the end of the CDR3; the missing end is completed from the germline J gene. The chain uses TRBV13-2 and TRBJ1-2, with D unresolved. V was trimmed by 2 bases and J by 2 bases, leaving 13 bases between them. Per the germline V gene, CDR1 is NNHNN and CDR2 is SYGAGS (reference sequence). This CDR3 is 15 amino acids long. The CDR3 spells CASGEPQRVNSDYTF. The DNA read from the CDR3 is TGTGCCAGCGGTGAGCCCCAAAGGGTGAACTCC.

This clone showed up just a few times. Genes and germline are mouse. The CDR3: CASSLGTGGAEVFF. The CDR3 bases that were read are TGTGCTAGCAGTTTGGGGACAGGGGGCGCA. This chain joins TRBV29 and TRBJ1-1; 12 bases are a match to TRBD1. The read is 4 residues too short to cover the CDR3 end, so that end is filled in from the germline J gene. Germline-derived CDR1 and CDR2 are MSHET and SYDVDS. The CDR3 contains 14 residues.

This clone was picked up a small number of times. Germline and genes here are mouse. The read halts 4 residues ahead of the CDR3 end, with the missing end drawn from the germline J gene. The rearrangement links TRBV5 to TRBJ1-1; 10 nucleotides align to TRBD1. The CDR3 has 17 amino acids. Germline V gene lookup returns CDR1 LGHNA and CDR2 YNLKQL (reference sequence). Germline trimming cut 4 bases from V and 0 bases from J; bases unmatched to any gene: 8. The CDR3 spells CASSLSDRGIANTEVFF. The covered CDR3 bases are TGTGCCAGCAGCCTCTCGGACAGGGGGATTGCAAACACA.

This clone occurred many times. Gene names are the mouse ones. The read stops 4 residues short of the end of the CDR3; the missing end is completed from the germline J gene. The same CDR3 arises from other DNA sequences in this sample as well. The rearrangement joins TRBV13-1 to TRBJ2-2; TRBD1 matches at 11 bases. With 3 bases clipped from V and 2 bases from J, the junction kept 0 bases outside the gene matches. CDR1 and CDR2 (germline): NSHNY, SYGAGN. There are 15 residues in the CDR3. The CDR3 region is CASSGDRGNTGQLYF. CDR3 bases read: TGTGCCAGCAGTGGGGACAGGGGGAACACCGGG.